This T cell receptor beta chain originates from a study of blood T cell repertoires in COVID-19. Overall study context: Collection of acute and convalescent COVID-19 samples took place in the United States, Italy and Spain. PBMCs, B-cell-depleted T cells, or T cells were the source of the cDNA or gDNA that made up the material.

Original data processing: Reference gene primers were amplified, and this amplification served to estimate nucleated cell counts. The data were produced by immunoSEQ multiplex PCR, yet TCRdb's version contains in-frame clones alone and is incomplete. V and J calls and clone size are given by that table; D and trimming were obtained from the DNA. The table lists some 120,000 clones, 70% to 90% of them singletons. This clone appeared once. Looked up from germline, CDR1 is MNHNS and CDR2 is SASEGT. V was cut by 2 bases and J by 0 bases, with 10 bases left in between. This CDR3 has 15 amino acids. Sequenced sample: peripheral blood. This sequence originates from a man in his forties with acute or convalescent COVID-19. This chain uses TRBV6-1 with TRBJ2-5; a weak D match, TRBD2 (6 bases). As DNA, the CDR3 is TGTGCCAGCAGTGAAAGGCGGGACTACCAAGAGACCCAGTACTTC. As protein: CASSERRDYQETQYF.